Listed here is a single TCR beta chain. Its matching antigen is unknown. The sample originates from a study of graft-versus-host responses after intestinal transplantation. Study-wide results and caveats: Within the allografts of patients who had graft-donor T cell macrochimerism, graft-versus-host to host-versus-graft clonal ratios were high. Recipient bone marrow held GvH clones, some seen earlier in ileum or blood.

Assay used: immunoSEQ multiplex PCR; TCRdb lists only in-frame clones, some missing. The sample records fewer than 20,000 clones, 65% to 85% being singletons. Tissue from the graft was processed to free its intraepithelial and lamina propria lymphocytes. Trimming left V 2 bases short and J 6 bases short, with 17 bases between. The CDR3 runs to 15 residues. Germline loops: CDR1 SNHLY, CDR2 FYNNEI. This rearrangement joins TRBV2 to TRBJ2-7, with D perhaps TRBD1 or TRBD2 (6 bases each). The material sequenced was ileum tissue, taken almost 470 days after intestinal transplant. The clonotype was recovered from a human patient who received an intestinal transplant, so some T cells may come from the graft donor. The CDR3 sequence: CASSEYGTGAGEQYF. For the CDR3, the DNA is TGTGCCAGCAGTGAATACGGGACGGGGGCTGGCGAGCAGTACTTC.